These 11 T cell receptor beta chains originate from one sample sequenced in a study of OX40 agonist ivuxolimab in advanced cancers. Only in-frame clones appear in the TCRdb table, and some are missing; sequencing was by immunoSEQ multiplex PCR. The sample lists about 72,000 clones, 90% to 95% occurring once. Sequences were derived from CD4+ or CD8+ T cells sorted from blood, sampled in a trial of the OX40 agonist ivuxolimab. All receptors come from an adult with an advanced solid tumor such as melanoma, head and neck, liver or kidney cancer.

CDR3: CASSSPVGPITEAFF. CDR3 coding DNA: TGTGCCAGCAGCTCCCCCGTGGGCCCGATCACTGAAGCTTTCTTT. The rearrangement links TRBV5-4 to TRBJ1-1; D ambiguous. Deletions cut 3 bases from V and 4 bases from J, with 16 bases between. The CDR3 sequence is 15 residues long. Germline V gene lookup returns CDR1 SGHNT and CDR2 YYREEE (reference sequence).

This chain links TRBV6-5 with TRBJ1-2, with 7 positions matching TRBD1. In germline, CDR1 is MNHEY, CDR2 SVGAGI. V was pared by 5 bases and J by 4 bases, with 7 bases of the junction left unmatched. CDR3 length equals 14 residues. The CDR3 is CASSPGQESYGYTF. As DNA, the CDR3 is TGTGCCAGCAGTCCCGGACAGGAAAGCTATGGCTACACCTTC.

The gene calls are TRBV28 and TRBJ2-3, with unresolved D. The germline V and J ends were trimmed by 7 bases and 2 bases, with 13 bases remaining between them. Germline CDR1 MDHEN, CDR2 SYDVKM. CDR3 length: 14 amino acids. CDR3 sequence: CASKFTDDTDTQYF. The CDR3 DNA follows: TGTGCCAGCAAGTTTACGGATGACACAGATACGCAGTATTTT.

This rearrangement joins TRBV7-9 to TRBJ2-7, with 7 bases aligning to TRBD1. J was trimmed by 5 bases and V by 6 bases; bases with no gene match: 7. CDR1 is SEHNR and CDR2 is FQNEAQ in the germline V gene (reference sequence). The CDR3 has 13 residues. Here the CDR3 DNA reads TGTGCCAGCAGGACGACAGGGTTCGACGAGCAGTACTTC. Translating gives CASRTTGFDEQYF.

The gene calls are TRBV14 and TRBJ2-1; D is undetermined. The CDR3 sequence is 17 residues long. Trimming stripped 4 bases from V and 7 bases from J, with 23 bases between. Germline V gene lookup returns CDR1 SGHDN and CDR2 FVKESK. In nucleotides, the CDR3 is TGTGCCAGCAGCCCCCTAAACGGCGGCAGGAAGAATAATGAGCAGTTCTTC. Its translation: CASSPLNGGRKNNEQFF.

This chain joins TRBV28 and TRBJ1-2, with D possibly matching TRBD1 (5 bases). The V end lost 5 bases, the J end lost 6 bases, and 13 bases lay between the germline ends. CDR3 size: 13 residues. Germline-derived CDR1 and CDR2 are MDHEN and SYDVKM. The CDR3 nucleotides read TGTGCCAGCAGTGCCTACAGGACAAATGGCTACACCTTC. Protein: CASSAYRTNGYTF.

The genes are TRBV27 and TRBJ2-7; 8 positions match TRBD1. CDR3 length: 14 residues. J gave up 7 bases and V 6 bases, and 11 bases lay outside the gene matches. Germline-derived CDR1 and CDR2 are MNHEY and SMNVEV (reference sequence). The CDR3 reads CASSSGTGFLEQYF. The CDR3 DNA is TGTGCCAGCAGCTCCGGGACAGGTTTTTTGGAGCAGTACTTC.

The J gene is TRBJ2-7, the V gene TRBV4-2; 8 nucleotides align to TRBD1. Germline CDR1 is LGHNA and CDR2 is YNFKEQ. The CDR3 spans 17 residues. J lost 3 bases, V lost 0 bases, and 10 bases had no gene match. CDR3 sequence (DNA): TGTGCCAGCAGCCAAGAGGGTGCCGGACAGGGCGGCTACGAGCAGTACTTC. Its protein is CASSQEGAGQGGYEQYF.

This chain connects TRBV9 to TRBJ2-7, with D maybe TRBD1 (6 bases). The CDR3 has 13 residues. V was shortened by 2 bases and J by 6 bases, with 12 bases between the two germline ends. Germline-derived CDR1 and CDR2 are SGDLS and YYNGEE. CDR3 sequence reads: CASSVSGASEQYF. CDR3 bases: TGTGCCAGCAGCGTCTCAGGGGCCTCCGAGCAGTACTTC.

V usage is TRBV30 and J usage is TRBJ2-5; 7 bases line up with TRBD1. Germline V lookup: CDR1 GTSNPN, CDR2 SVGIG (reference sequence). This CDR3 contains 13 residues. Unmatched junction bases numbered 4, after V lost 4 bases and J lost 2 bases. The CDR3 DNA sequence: TGTGCCTGGAACGCGGACAGGCAAGAGACCCAGTACTTC. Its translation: CAWNADRQETQYF.

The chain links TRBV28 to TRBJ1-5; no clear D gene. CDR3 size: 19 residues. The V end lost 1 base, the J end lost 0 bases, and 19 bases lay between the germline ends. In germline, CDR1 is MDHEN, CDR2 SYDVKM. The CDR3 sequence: CASSLSGAAGLYSNQPQHF. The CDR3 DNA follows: TGTGCCAGCAGTTTATCCGGAGCGGCAGGACTTTATAGCAATCAGCCCCAGCATTTT.